This T cell receptor beta chain was obtained from a study of shared clonotypes between healthy human individuals. Findings of the study overall: Clonotype sharing among the donors was expected to vary with sequencing depth.

The CDR3 consists of 15 residues. The germline gives CDR1 MDHEN, CDR2 SYDVKM. J gave up 10 bases and V 4 bases, and 8 bases lay outside the gene matches. On ten immunoSEQ deep assay plates, unsorted PBMC DNA was sequenced. Profiled with immunoSEQ multiplex PCR; TCRdb holds only in-frame clones, not every one. The table shows hundreds of thousands of clones, with roughly three quarters occurring only once. This clone was observed a single time. Its antigen is currently unknown. All the donors were Caucasian adults who lived in Nashville, Tennessee. When samples were unsorted, some 84 million PBMCs were used for genomic DNA.

The sequence derives from a woman aged 40 to 50 in good health. Some clones in this sample may be carry-over from other donors' samples. This chain connects TRBV28 to TRBJ2-3, with 13 bases that match TRBD2. Sequencing used PBMCs. The DNA of the CDR3 is TGTGCCAGCAGTTCAAGGACTAGCGGGAGCTTAGCGCAGTATTTT. Translation: CASSSRTSGSLAQYF.